Below are 27 T cell receptor beta chains sequenced from a single sample in a study of T cells in Graves' hyperthyroidism and ophthalmopathy. Using RNA transcripts as the source, TCR beta CDR3 regions were amplified. The HTBI primer set served for first-round RT-PCR of the TCR CDR3. In TCRdb, the multiplex PCR reads were re-called with MiXCR into one record per CDR3 protein. Seen here are about 590,000 distinct CDR3 sequences, about 14% observed once, and the top ten hold more than 6%. Sample: blood. The receptors derive from a woman younger than 30 with Graves' ophthalmopathy.

CDR3 DNA: TGTGCCAGCATGGTCCTCTCCTACAATGAGCAGTTCTTC. Its protein is CASMVLSYNEQFF. This chain connects TRBV28 to TRBJ2-1; D is uncertain. The CDR3 runs 13 residues. Trimming cost V 7 bases and J 0 bases, with 7 bases left between them. The germline V gene has CDR1 MDHEN and CDR2 SYDVKM.

This clonotype was detected ten times or more. The chain recombines TRBV3-1 with TRBJ2-5, with D unclear. The CDR3 consists of 15 residues. Germline V gene sequence: CDR1 LGHDT, CDR2 YNNKEL (reference sequence). Trimming stripped 0 bases from V and 2 bases from J, with 10 bases between. The CDR3 DNA follows: TGTGCCAGCAGCCAAGATCTTTCAGTTCAAGAGACCCAGTACTTC. Protein: CASSQDLSVQETQYF.

This chain connects TRBV12-5 to TRBJ2-5; D is ambiguous. The CDR3 sequence is 14 residues long. The germline gives CDR1 LGHNT, CDR2 FRNRAP. V was trimmed by 0 bases and J by 2 bases, leaving 7 bases between them. This chain's CDR3 is CASGLVAVQETQYF. For the CDR3, the DNA is TGTGCTAGTGGTTTGGTAGCAGTGCAAGAGACCCAGTACTTC.

At least ten counts were recorded for this clonotype. One end of the junction is discordant with germline, which a read error may explain. The V and J genes are TRBV28 and TRBJ1-2; tentatively, D is TRBD1 (5 bases). The CDR3 has 14 residues. Germline V lookup: CDR1 MDHEN, CDR2 SYDVKM. Here the CDR3 reads CASSNPGTPTGGAF. In nucleotides, the CDR3 is TGTGCCAGCAGCAACCCGGGGACTCCCACGGGGGGGGCCTTC.

This clonotype has ten or more counts. The rearrangement joins TRBV6-1 to TRBJ2-7; weak D call: TRBD2 (6 bases). Trimming shortened V by 2 bases and J by 0 bases, and 14 bases separated the two germline ends. Germline lookup yields CDR1 MNHNS and CDR2 SASEGT. The CDR3 covers 16 residues. In DNA, the CDR3 is TGTGCCAGCAGTGAAAGTTTTCGGACTATCTCCTACGAGCAGTACTTC. The encoded protein is CASSESFRTISYEQYF.

V is TRBV10-3 and J is TRBJ2-1, with 10 bases lining up with TRBD1. The germline CDR1 and CDR2 sequences are ENHRY and SYGVKD. The ends lost 8 bases at V and 8 bases at J; junction bases unmatched: 6. CDR3 length equals 13 residues. CDR3 nucleotides: TGTGCCATCGCGGACAGGGGGTCTCATGAGCAGTTCTTC. Its translation: CAIADRGSHEQFF.

Many counts were recorded for this clonotype. This chain links TRBV3-1 with TRBJ2-5; D remains ambiguous. This CDR3 is 13 amino acids long. Trimming took 1 base from V and 5 from J, leaving 8 bases between them. The germline V gene has CDR1 LGHDT and CDR2 YNNKEL (reference sequence). CDR3: CASSQGGSETQYF. The CDR3 nucleotides are TGTGCCAGCAGCCAAGGGGGATCGGAGACCCAGTACTTC.

Ten or more counts support this clonotype. V and J are TRBV10-3 and TRBJ2-5; TRBD2 matches 10 bases. The CDR3 spans 18 residues. The germline gives CDR1 ENHRY, CDR2 SYGVKD. V trimming: 3 bases; J trimming: 4 bases; junction bases outside the gene matches: 14. The CDR3 reads CAISDPVPVSGGGETQYF. The CDR3 DNA follows: TGTGCCATCAGTGACCCCGTGCCTGTCAGCGGGGGGGGAGAGACCCAGTACTTC.

This clonotype was picked up many times. CDR3 sequence reads: CASSPGPINYGYTF. In DNA, the CDR3 is TGCGCCAGCAGCCCGGGACCGATAAACTATGGCTACACCTTC. The V call is TRBV5-1, the J call TRBJ1-2; a possible D gene is TRBD1 (5 bases). The CDR3 is made up of 14 amino acids. The ends were cut back, 4 bases at V and 2 bases at J, with 12 bases in the middle. Germline lookup yields CDR1 SGHRS and CDR2 YFSETQ.

The rearrangement joins TRBV4-1 to TRBJ1-1; no clear D. The CDR3 is 12 residues long. V was trimmed by 2 bases and J by 3 bases, leaving 4 bases between them. Per the germline V gene, CDR1 is MGHRA and CDR2 is YSYEKL. The CDR3 loop reads CASSQPHTEAFF. The CDR3 coding sequence is TGCGCCAGCAGCCAACCTCACACTGAAGCTTTCTTT.

This clonotype was counted ten times or more. V gene TRBV12-3 or TRBV12-4 combines with J gene TRBJ2-5; 7 nucleotides agree with TRBD2. The CDR3 covers 14 residues. The V segment lost 5 bases and the J segment 1 base; nucleotides outside the gene matches: 4. The CDR3 coding sequence is TGTGCCAGCAGTGGGGCTAGCGGCCAAGAGACCCAGTACTTC. It is translated as CASSGASGQETQYF.

V usage is TRBV4-1 and J usage is TRBJ2-6, with unresolved D. Trimming removed 3 bases at V and 3 bases at J, with 9 bases between. CDR1 MGHRA and CDR2 YSYEKL come from the germline V gene. The length of the CDR3 is 15 residues. The CDR3 here is CASSQLVGGANVLTF. CDR3 coding DNA: TGCGCCAGCAGCCAGCTAGTAGGTGGGGCCAACGTCCTGACTTTC.

This clonotype has a handful of counts. V gene TRBV19 combines with J gene TRBJ2-1; 7 bases map to TRBD2. Germline assignment: CDR1 LNHDA and CDR2 SQIVND (reference sequence). This CDR3 contains 14 residues. J was trimmed by 5 bases and V by 7 bases; bases with no gene match: 8. CDR3 DNA: TGTGCCAGTATTAGAGCGGGAAGAAACAATGAGCAGTTCTTC. It specifies CASIRAGRNNEQFF. Based on the CDR3 plus reference TRBV19 and TRBJ2-1, the full variable domain is DGGITQSPKYLFRKEGQNVTLSCEQNLNHDAMYWYRQDPGQGLRLIYYSQIVNDFQKGDIAEGYSVSREKKESFPLTVTSAQKNPTAFYLCASIRAGRNNEQFFGPGTRLTVL.

This clonotype showed up many times. This chain joins TRBV12-3 or TRBV12-4 and TRBJ2-7; 7 nucleotides match TRBD1. J lost 4 bases, V lost 3 bases, and 6 bases had no gene match. The CDR3 length is 14 residues. The CDR3: CASSFRGGAYEQYF. CDR3 DNA sequence: TGTGCCAGCAGTTTCCGAGGGGGCGCGTACGAGCAGTACTTC.

This clonotype was observed at least ten times. This sequence joins TRBV28 and TRBJ2-1, with 11 bases fitting TRBD2. V was clipped by 6 bases and J by 0 bases; unmatched bases: 4. The CDR3 loop spans 16 amino acids. Germline CDR1 and CDR2: MDHEN and SYDVKM. The CDR3 protein is CASSSTSGSSYNEQFF. The CDR3 nucleotides are TGTGCCAGCAGCAGTACTAGCGGGAGCTCCTACAATGAGCAGTTCTTC.

This clonotype was observed at least ten times. This chain connects TRBV5-5 to TRBJ1-2; D might be TRBD1 (5 bases). The CDR3 runs to 19 residues. Trimming stripped 2 bases from V and 0 bases from J, with 23 bases between. Germline CDR1 SGHKS, CDR2 YYEKEE (reference sequence). The CDR3 sequence: CASSFRLAPGTGTNYGYTF. CDR3 DNA: TGTGCCAGCAGCTTCCGTTTAGCCCCCGGGACTGGGACTAACTATGGCTACACCTTC.

This clonotype showed up many times. The chain links TRBV11-3 to TRBJ2-1; 7 bases match TRBD1. The CDR3 is made up of 13 amino acids. Trimming cost V 5 bases and J 7 bases; bases outside gene matches: 5. Germline CDR1 reads SGHNT; CDR2 reads YENEEA. The CDR3 loop reads CASSTVQGNEQFF. DNA of the CDR3: TGTGCCAGCAGCACCGTACAGGGGAATGAGCAGTTCTTC.

This clonotype was recorded only once. A much bigger clone sits one base away, suggesting this may be a read error. In DNA, the CDR3 is TGTGCCATCAGATCCGGGACAGGGGCTGAAAGACTGTTTTTT. Translated, it gives CAIRSGTGAERLFF. J is TRBJ1-4 and V is TRBV10-3, with TRBD1 identical over 10 bases. The CDR3 covers 14 residues. Germline V gene data show CDR1 as ENHRY and CDR2 as SYGVKD.

The sample holds many counts of this clonotype. This chain connects TRBV12-3 or TRBV12-4 to TRBJ1-1; D not resolved. The ends were cut back, 6 bases at V and 1 base at J, with 9 bases in the middle. CDR3 length: 13 amino acids. As DNA, the CDR3 is TGTGCCAGCAGCAGAAACTCGAACACTGAAGCTTTCTTT. Protein: CASSRNSNTEAFF.

This clonotype was found many times. This rearrangement joins TRBV2 to TRBJ2-4; TRBD2 is a possible D gene (6 bases). This CDR3 contains 16 residues. V dropped 6 bases and J dropped 3 bases, with 18 bases sitting between them. In germline, CDR1 is SNHLY, CDR2 FYNNEI. The CDR3 coding sequence is TGTGCCAGCAGGTGGGACCAGGGAGGTGGCAAAAACATTCAGTACTTC. Protein sequence: CASRWDQGGGKNIQYF.

This clonotype was counted many times. The J gene is TRBJ2-7, the V gene TRBV7-2, with TRBD2 as a possible D gene (5 bases). V was clipped by 1 base and J by 7 bases, with 11 bases between them. Looked up from germline, CDR1 is SGHTA and CDR2 is FQGNSA. CDR3 length: 13 residues. CDR3: CASSLELRDEQYF. The CDR3 DNA follows: TGTGCCAGCAGCTTAGAACTCCGGGATGAGCAGTACTTC.

In this sample, this clonotype turned up many times. The chain joins TRBV2 to TRBJ2-3; 11 nucleotides line up with TRBD2. V lost 9 bases and J lost 7; bases outside the gene matches: 6. CDR1 SNHLY and CDR2 FYNNEI come from the germline V gene. The CDR3 length is 13 residues. The CDR3 DNA sequence: TGTGCCAGACTAGCGGGAGATGTAAATACGCAGTATTTT. Protein sequence: CARLAGDVNTQYF.

In its sample, this clonotype was seen many times. The chain combines TRBV9 with TRBJ2-7, with 9 bases fitting TRBD2. Germline assignment: CDR1 SGDLS and CDR2 YYNGEE. The CDR3 totals 14 residues. With V trimmed by 1 base and J by 3 bases, 2 bases remained unmatched. The CDR3 DNA is TGTGCCAGCAGCGTAAAGCGGGAGGACTACGAGCAGTACTTC. It translates to CASSVKREDYEQYF.

This clonotype was recorded at least ten times. The rearrangement uses TRBV27 and TRBJ1-1, with TRBD1 as a possible D gene (5 bases). Germline V gene sequence: CDR1 MNHEY, CDR2 SMNVEV (reference sequence). The CDR3 consists of 14 residues. The ends were cut back, 6 bases at V and 0 bases at J, with 11 bases in the middle. CDR3: CASRLQEMNTEAFF. DNA for the CDR3: TGTGCCAGCAGATTACAGGAGATGAACACTGAAGCTTTCTTT.

Ten or more counts support this clonotype. The V and J genes are TRBV20-1 and TRBJ2-5; TRBD2 is a possible D gene (5 bases). Germline V gene data show CDR1 as DFQATT and CDR2 as SNEGSKA (reference sequence). With 1 base removed from V and 2 bases from J, the gap between germline ends came to 14 bases. The CDR3 covers 15 residues. In DNA, the CDR3 is TGCAGTGCTAGAGCCGGCGGGCTAGCTCAAGAGACCCAGTACTTC. Its protein product is CSARAGGLAQETQYF.

This clonotype was observed at least ten times. The chain has TRBV29-1 and TRBJ2-1; 12 positions match TRBD2. The J segment lost 6 bases and the V segment lost 5 bases, leaving 11 bases of the junction unmatched. Per the germline V gene, CDR1 is SQVTM and CDR2 is ANQGSEA. The CDR3 sequence is 16 residues long. The CDR3 bases are TGCAGCGTTCCGACTAGCGGGAGTTGGGCAATCAATGAGCAGTTCTTC. Amino acid sequence: CSVPTSGSWAINEQFF.

The chain is built from TRBV6-5 and TRBJ1-4; 11 bases agree with TRBD1. The V segment lost 5 bases and the J segment 2 bases; nucleotides outside the gene matches: 7. Per germline, CDR1 MNHEY and CDR2 SVGAGI. This CDR3 is 17 amino acids long. The CDR3 nucleotides read TGTGCCAGCAGTCACCGCGGACAGGGGGCGACTAATGAAAAACTGTTTTTT. Protein sequence: CASSHRGQGATNEKLFF.